This T cell receptor beta chain was found in a study of siplizumab effects on memory and regulatory T cells. Sequencing was performed with immunoSEQ multiplex PCR; in TCRdb, only in-frame clones are kept and a portion is missing. This sample carries 100,000 to 110,000 clones, around 90% of them seen once, and the ten largest clones take 0.15%. CDR1 and CDR2 from the germline V gene are SGHNT and YENEEA. Trimming cost V 1 base and J 11 bases, with 9 bases left between them. The CDR3 consists of 12 residues. This rearrangement joins TRBV11-3 to TRBJ2-1; perhaps D is TRBD1 or TRBD2 (5 bases each). The clonotype comes from a human donor in good health. The sequenced material came from CD4+ T cells sorted from blood. In nucleotides, the CDR3 is TGTGCCAGCAGCTTAGCCGGGGCGCAGCAGTTCTTC. Its translation: CASSLAGAQQFF.